This TCR beta chain originates from a study of CD8 T cells in ankylosing spondylitis. Study results and limitations: In ankylosing spondylitis patients, matched synovial fluid reportedly showed significant enrichment of disease-linked clones.

The V end was cut by 4 bases, the J end by 4 bases, with 4 bases between. Looked up from germline, CDR1 is SGHTA and CDR2 is FQGNSA. CDR3 size: 11 residues. Quantitative 5'-RACE with molecular barcodes was used to make the TCR beta libraries. TCRdb called the 5' RACE reads again in MiXCR, with one record for every CDR3 protein. The table includes approximately 260,000 distinct CDR3 sequences, over 8.5% detected once. This clonotype was seen many times. As yet, its antigen is unknown. Sequences were obtained from blood, either unsorted or a sorted T cell fraction (not recorded which). This TCR derives from a male donor with ankylosing spondylitis or in good health (not recorded which). The chain uses TRBV7-2 and TRBJ1-2, with no clear D. CDR3 sequence: CASSSTYGYTF. The CDR3 coding sequence is TGTGCCAGCAGCTCCACCTATGGCTACACCTTC.